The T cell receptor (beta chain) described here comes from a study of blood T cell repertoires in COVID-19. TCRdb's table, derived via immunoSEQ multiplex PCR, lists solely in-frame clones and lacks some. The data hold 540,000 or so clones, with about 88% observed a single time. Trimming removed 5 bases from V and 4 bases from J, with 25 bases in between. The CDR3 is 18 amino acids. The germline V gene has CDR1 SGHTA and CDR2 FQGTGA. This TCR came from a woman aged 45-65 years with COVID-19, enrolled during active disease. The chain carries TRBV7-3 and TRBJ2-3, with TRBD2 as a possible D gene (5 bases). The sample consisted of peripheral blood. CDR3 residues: CASSAIGPTSSGSDTQYF. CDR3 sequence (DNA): TGTGCCAGCAGCGCTATCGGACCAACTAGTTCGGGGTCAGATACGCAGTATTTT. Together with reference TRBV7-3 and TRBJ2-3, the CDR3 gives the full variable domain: GAGVSQTPSNKVTEKGKYVELRCDPISGHTALYWYRQSLGQGPEFLIYFQGTGAADDSGLPNDRFFAVRPEGSVSTLKIQRTERGDSAVYLCASSAIGPTSSGSDTQYFGPGTRLTVL.